What follows are 31 T cell receptor beta chains derived from one specimen sequenced in a study of beta chain features in type 1 diabetes. Of the isolated RNA, all was reverse transcribed, and so the sequenced material was expressed TCRB transcripts. The method was immunoSEQ multiplex PCR; TCRdb's version includes in-frame clones alone and lacks a portion of them. The table has under 450,000 clones, approximately 15% seen once. Sequences were obtained from naive CD4+ T cells from blood. The receptor set was obtained from a man younger than 45 in good health.

This clone was observed a few times. The gene calls are TRBV29-1 and TRBJ2-1, with 9 nucleotides matching TRBD2. This CDR3 has 14 amino acids. V shed 4 bases and J 5 bases; nucleotides not matched to a gene: 6. Per germline, CDR1 SQVTM and CDR2 ANQGSEA. CDR3 loop: CSVVDSGGNNEQFF. DNA of the CDR3: TGCAGCGTTGTGGATAGCGGGGGAAACAATGAGCAGTTCTTC.

The chain joins TRBV10-3 to TRBJ2-1; tentative D call: TRBD1 (5 bases). Per the germline V gene, CDR1 is ENHRY and CDR2 is SYGVKD. V shed 4 bases and J shed 10 bases, with 17 bases lying between them. The CDR3 has 14 amino acids. CDR3 sequence reads: CAISVAGSEWEQFF. As DNA, the CDR3 is TGTGCCATCAGTGTGGCAGGGTCGGAGTGGGAGCAGTTCTTC.

This clone turned up a few times. This chain uses TRBV4-3 with TRBJ2-4; 9 nucleotides align to TRBD2. With 4 bases clipped from V and 3 bases from J, the junction kept 7 bases outside the gene matches. The germline CDR1 and CDR2 sequences are LGHNA and YSLEER. The CDR3 spans 16 residues. The CDR3 loop is CASSLVAGVGKNIQYF. CDR3 nucleotides: TGCGCCAGCAGCCTAGTAGCGGGAGTGGGCAAAAACATTCAGTACTTC.

This clone appeared a few times. The chain combines TRBV4-1 with TRBJ2-3, with a tentative D call TRBD1 (6 bases). Germline CDR1 reads MGHRA; CDR2 reads YSYEKL. V gave up 2 bases and J gave up 0 bases, with 15 bases separating them. The CDR3 is 17 residues long. CDR3 sequence reads: CASSQQGHFLSTDTQYF. CDR3 bases: TGCGCCAGCAGCCAACAGGGACACTTTCTTAGCACAGATACGCAGTATTTT.

The gene calls are TRBV7-9 and TRBJ1-2; 7 bases match TRBD1. Trimming took 7 bases from V and 2 from J; bases not matched to a gene: 10. Per the germline V gene, CDR1 is SEHNR and CDR2 is FQNEAQ (reference sequence). There are 15 residues in the CDR3. The CDR3 nucleotides read TGTGCCAGCACCCTCCGGACAGGAGAGAACTATGGCTACACCTTC. Its protein is CASTLRTGENYGYTF.

This clone was seen a few times. The V and J genes are TRBV19 and TRBJ2-3; the D is unclear. V gave up 9 bases and J gave up 4 bases, with 11 bases separating them. The germline V gene has CDR1 LNHDA and CDR2 SQIVND (reference sequence). The CDR3 covers 12 residues. This CDR3 reads CASRRQPDTQYF. As DNA, the CDR3 is TGTGCCAGCAGAAGGCAGCCAGATACGCAGTATTTT.

The V call is TRBV4-1, the J call TRBJ1-2; a possible D gene is TRBD1 (5 bases). The CDR3 runs to 14 residues. From germline, CDR1 is MGHRA and CDR2 YSYEKL. Deletions cut 4 bases from V and 2 bases from J, with 11 bases between. The CDR3 is CASSRPGTNYGYTF. Here the CDR3 DNA reads TGCGCCAGCAGCCGGCCCGGGACCAACTATGGCTACACCTTC.

The table lists this clone with a few counts. The chain joins TRBV15 to TRBJ2-1, with 8 bases aligning to TRBD2. Germline V gene data show CDR1 as LNHNV and CDR2 as YYDKDF (reference sequence). CDR3 length: 15 amino acids. V lost 4 bases and J lost 2; bases outside the gene matches: 4. The CDR3 DNA reads TGTGCCACCAGCAAACTTAGCGGGGCCTACAATGAGCAGTTCTTC. The encoded protein is CATSKLSGAYNEQFF.

This clone was detected only a few times. The chain joins TRBV18 to TRBJ2-3; D not resolved. The CDR3 is 15 amino acids. Germline V lookup: CDR1 KGHSH, CDR2 LQKENI. Trimming removed 6 bases from V and 4 bases from J, with 17 bases in between. CDR3 region: CASSRPAIGPDTQYF. The CDR3 DNA follows: TGTGCCAGCTCTCGACCAGCTATCGGGCCAGATACGCAGTATTTT.

The table lists this clone with a few counts. This chain joins TRBV7-3 and TRBJ2-2, with unresolved D. V dropped 5 bases and J dropped 2 bases, with 9 bases sitting between them. The germline V gene encodes CDR1 SGHTA and CDR2 FQGTGA. The CDR3 consists of 14 residues. The CDR3 bases are TGTGCCAGCAGCCCAGGAACCAACACCGGGGAGCTGTTTTTT. Translation: CASSPGTNTGELFF.

The gene calls are TRBV29-1 and TRBJ1-3; 10 bases fit TRBD1. Trimming took 0 bases from V and 7 from J; bases not matched to a gene: 6. The CDR3 length is 15 residues. Germline CDR1 and CDR2: SQVTM and ANQGSEA. CDR3 residues: CSVEDEPGQGNTIYF. The CDR3 nucleotides are TGCAGCGTTGAAGATGAGCCGGGACAGGGGAACACCATATATTTT.

This rearrangement joins TRBV21-1 to TRBJ2-5; TRBD2 is the table's D call and was not checked against the DNA. TRBV21-1 is termed a pseudogene. The CDR3 consists of 17 residues. The CDR3 loop is CASSKGGYTPWLETQYF. The CDR3 region has the DNA TGTGCCAGCAGCAAAGGAGGGTATACACCTTGGTTAGAGACCCAGTACTTC.

This clone was detected a few times. The genes are TRBV4-3 and TRBJ1-2; tentative D call: TRBD1 (6 bases). In germline, CDR1 is LGHNA, CDR2 YSLEER. The CDR3 contains 14 residues. V lost 0 bases to trimming and J lost 4 bases, with 9 bases between them. The CDR3 sequence: CASSQDRGAYGYTF. For the CDR3, the DNA is TGCGCCAGCAGCCAAGATCGGGGGGCCTATGGCTACACCTTC.

This chain joins TRBV29-1 and TRBJ2-5; 9 nucleotides line up with TRBD2. V was clipped by 4 bases and J by 5 bases; unmatched bases: 14. Germline V gene sequence: CDR1 SQVTM, CDR2 ANQGSEA. The CDR3 loop spans 16 amino acids. CDR3 nucleotide sequence: TGCAGCGTTGGGTGGGCCGCGGGAGGGTTAACGGAGACCCAGTACTTC. Amino acid sequence: CSVGWAAGGLTETQYF. The complete variable domain, with remaining parts taken from reference TRBV29-1 and TRBJ2-5, reads SAVISQKPSRDICQRGTSLTIQCQVDSQVTMMFWYRQQPGQSLTLIATANQGSEATYESGFVIDKFPISRPNLTFSTLTVSNMSPEDSSIYLCSVGWAAGGLTETQYFGPGTRLLVL.

This clone was observed a handful of times. This chain joins TRBV6-1 and TRBJ2-3, with 8 bases matching TRBD1. In germline, CDR1 is MNHNS, CDR2 SASEGT. The V and J ends lost 2 bases and 1 base, in that order; junction bases with no gene match: 2. The CDR3 sequence is 15 residues long. The chain's CDR3 is CASSETQGGTDTQYF. The CDR3 bases are TGTGCCAGCAGTGAAACACAGGGGGGCACAGATACGCAGTATTTT.

The chain has TRBV10-3 and TRBJ2-7; D is unclear. V lost 1 base, J lost 0 bases, and 4 bases lay in between. CDR3 length: 13 residues. Germline loops: CDR1 ENHRY, CDR2 SYGVKD. The chain's CDR3 is CAISELNSYEQYF. DNA of the CDR3: TGTGCCATCAGTGAGTTGAACTCCTACGAGCAGTACTTC.

This sequence joins TRBV4-2 and TRBJ2-1; a possible D gene is TRBD1 (8 bases). In germline, CDR1 is LGHNA, CDR2 YNFKEQ. The CDR3 runs to 16 residues. The V end lost 4 bases, the J end lost 5 bases, and 18 bases lay between the germline ends. As DNA, the CDR3 is TGTGCCAGCAGCCCCCGAGCGGGGACAGGTAACAATGAGCAGTTCTTC. Its translation is CASSPRAGTGNNEQFF.

Regarding this clone: In the same sample, other DNA sequences code for this CDR3. The chain links TRBV9 to TRBJ2-2; the D is unclear. The V gene lost 0 bases and the J gene lost 1 base, with 7 bases spanning the gap. This CDR3 comprises 15 residues. Germline loops: CDR1 SGDLS, CDR2 YYNGEE. The CDR3 DNA reads TGTGCCAGCAGCGTAGCTGGGAAGAACACCGGGGAGCTGTTTTTT. Amino acid sequence: CASSVAGKNTGELFF.

The J gene is TRBJ2-1, the V gene TRBV6-5; a weak D match, TRBD1 (6 bases). This CDR3 region has 11 residues. Trimming removed 10 bases at V and 9 bases at J, with 13 bases between. Germline lookup yields CDR1 MNHEY and CDR2 SVGAGI. CDR3 sequence: CATNLGGEQFF. CDR3 bases: TGTGCCACCAATTTAGGGGGTGAGCAGTTCTTC.

This clone was found a few times. The chain is built from TRBV11-1 and TRBJ2-5; TRBD2 might be the D (6 bases). The CDR3 is 13 amino acids. Germline values: CDR1 SGHAT, CDR2 FQDESV (reference sequence). V dropped 5 bases and J dropped 3 bases, with 10 bases sitting between them. The CDR3 bases are TGTGCCAGCAGCACGGGACTGGAAGAGACCCAGTACTTC. It is translated as CASSTGLEETQYF.

The chain couples TRBV7-9 to TRBJ2-1; 13 bases line up with TRBD2. CDR1 is SEHNR and CDR2 is FQNEAQ in the germline V gene (reference sequence). The CDR3 extends over 15 amino acids. V dropped 4 bases and J dropped 12; count of bases not matched to a gene: 9. In DNA form, the CDR3 reads TGTGCCAGCAGCTCTCCGGGACTAGCGGGACGGGCGCAGTTCTTC. It yields the protein CASSSPGLAGRAQFF.

The chain links TRBV12-5 to TRBJ2-5; D gene uncertain. The CDR3 contains 12 residues. Trimming cost V 6 bases and J 7 bases, with 12 bases left between them. Germline V gives CDR1 LGHNT, CDR2 FRNRAP. CDR3 protein: CASGPLLGTQYF. In DNA, the CDR3 is TGTGCTAGTGGACCACTTCTAGGGACCCAGTACTTC.

This sequence joins TRBV29-1 and TRBJ1-2, with D perhaps TRBD1 (5 bases). V lost 0 bases and J lost 3, with 14 bases in between. Germline-derived CDR1 and CDR2 are SQVTM and ANQGSEA. CDR3 length: 15 amino acids. CDR3 sequence (DNA): TGCAGCGTTGAAGAATGGGACGAGCGATACTATGGCTACACCTTC. The encoded protein is CSVEEWDERYYGYTF. The complete variable domain, with remaining parts taken from reference TRBV29-1 and TRBJ1-2, reads SAVISQKPSRDICQRGTSLTIQCQVDSQVTMMFWYRQQPGQSLTLIATANQGSEATYESGFVIDKFPISRPNLTFSTLTVSNMSPEDSSIYLCSVEEWDERYYGYTFGSGTRLTVV.

In this sample, this clone turned up a few times. The chain couples TRBV7-9 to TRBJ2-7; D remains unclear. The V end lost 5 bases, the J end lost 6 bases, and 17 bases lay between the germline ends. This CDR3 is 14 amino acids long. CDR1 is SEHNR and CDR2 is FQNEAQ in the germline V gene (reference sequence). CDR3 in amino acids: CASSPPGPSSEQYV. The DNA for the CDR3 is TGTGCCAGCAGCCCCCCGGGTCCCTCATCCGAGCAGTACGTC.

The chain is built from TRBV7-6 and TRBJ2-5; tentative D call: TRBD2 (7 bases). This CDR3 is 13 amino acids long. The V end was cut by 7 bases, the J end by 5 bases, with 14 bases between. The germline V gene has CDR1 SGHVS and CDR2 FNYEAQ. In DNA form, the CDR3 reads TGTGCCAGCACCACTGGGGGGGCGGAGACCCAGTACTTC. Encoded protein: CASTTGGAETQYF.

The chain joins TRBV6-5 to TRBJ2-5; no definite D call. V was shortened by 4 bases and J by 5 bases, with 14 bases between the two germline ends. The CDR3 is 14 amino acids. CDR1 is MNHEY, CDR2 SVGAGI, per germline. CDR3 amino acids: CASSSGLVYETQYF. CDR3 DNA: TGTGCCAGCAGTTCCGGATTGGTTTATGAGACCCAGTACTTC.

This clone was observed a handful of times. This sequence joins TRBV7-9 and TRBJ2-3; 7 bases align to TRBD1. The CDR3 spans 15 residues. Germline-derived CDR1 and CDR2 are SEHNR and FQNEAQ (reference sequence). V trimming: 5 bases; J trimming: 1 base; junction bases outside the gene matches: 6. CDR3 in amino acids: CASSPTGIGTDTQYF. CDR3 DNA sequence: TGTGCCAGCAGCCCGACAGGGATCGGCACAGATACGCAGTATTTT.

This clone was seen a single time. The chain carries TRBV7-2 and TRBJ1-2; possibly TRBD1 for D (5 bases). The CDR3 loop spans 17 amino acids. V lost 5 bases to trimming and J lost 5 bases, with 24 bases between them. Looked up from germline, CDR1 is SGHTA and CDR2 is FQGNSA. DNA of the CDR3: TGTGCCAGCAGCGCCTCGTTTCCCAGGGCTAAGTCTTATGGCTACACCTTC. Protein product: CASSASFPRAKSYGYTF.

V is TRBV7-9 and J is TRBJ2-7, with TRBD1 matching over 9 bases. The junction had 7 bases not matched to a gene; V was cut back by 5 bases and J by 5 bases. Germline V gene data show CDR1 as SEHNR and CDR2 as FQNEAQ (reference sequence). This CDR3 is built from 14 residues. The CDR3 region has the DNA TGTGCCAGCAGCCGGCGACAGGGGGTCCACGAGCAGTACTTC. The encoded protein is CASSRRQGVHEQYF.

V is TRBV7-2 and J is TRBJ1-2; the D is unclear. V gave up 5 bases and J gave up 4 bases, with 11 bases separating them. Germline assignment: CDR1 SGHTA and CDR2 FQGNSA. CDR3 length equals 13 residues. The CDR3 spells CASSPDGSYGYTF. In nucleotides, the CDR3 is TGTGCCAGCAGCCCCGACGGGAGCTATGGCTACACCTTC.

The chain links TRBV30 to TRBJ2-7, with TRBD2 matching over 12 bases. V dropped 3 bases and J dropped 9; count of bases not matched to a gene: 9. The CDR3 contains 14 residues. Germline-derived CDR1 and CDR2 are GTSNPN and SVGIG (reference sequence). The CDR3 sequence: CAWSPRTSGAGQYV. The CDR3, as DNA: TGTGCCTGGAGCCCCCGGACTAGCGGGGCGGGGCAGTACGTC.